This T cell receptor (beta chain) was profiled in a study of blood T cell repertoires in COVID-19. The trim removed 9 bases at V and 0 bases at J, leaving 7 bases unmatched. Germline V CDR1 and CDR2: LNHDA, SQIVND (reference sequence). The CDR3 loop spans 15 amino acids. TCRdb keeps only in-frame clones here, not all; method: immunoSEQ multiplex PCR. In the table there are a few hundred thousand clones, 70% to 90% of which are singletons. The chain employs TRBV19 and TRBJ1-2; 10 bases are a match to TRBD1. The TCR was taken from a man over 45 with COVID-19, enrolled during active disease. The sequenced sample consisted of peripheral blood. The CDR3 region has the DNA TGTGCCAGCCGGGACAGGGGAACCTCTAACTATGGCTACACCTTC. As protein: CASRDRGTSNYGYTF.